The entry that follows covers one T cell receptor beta chain sequence. The antigen is unknown. The data derive from a study of coeliac disease. Study conclusions and caveats: Few TRB amino acid sequences were shared between samples; most were unique. Lower clonality than controls marked TRB and TRG repertoires from active celiac intraepithelial and lamina propria samples. Intraepithelial and lamina propria fractions were not highly pure, so cross-contamination was possible.

Libraries were prepared by immunoSEQ multiplex PCR; TCRdb keeps only in-frame clonotypes and omits some of them. The sample holds around 5,600 clones, roughly 54% seen once. This clonotype originated in a woman aged 30 to 39 with active celiac disease. The sample consisted of intraepithelial lymphocytes from the gut.

The CDR3 DNA reads as TGTGCCAGCAGCCGGCGGGGGCTAGCGGGGGGGATAAACACCGGGGAGCTGTTTTTT. Its translation: CASSRRGLAGGINTGELFF. The chain uses TRBV5-6 and TRBJ2-2; 12 positions agree with TRBD2. V shed 4 bases and J 2 bases; nucleotides not matched to a gene: 12. This CDR3 has 19 residues. CDR1 is SGHDT, CDR2 YYEEEE, per germline.